One sample yielded the 22 T cell receptor beta chains listed below, sequenced in a study of T-cell reconstitution after alpha-beta-depleted transplantation in children. Library preparation (for TCRbeta) was performed with unique molecular identifiers. One entry per CDR3 protein results from TCRdb running MiXCR on the PCR reads. The table has roughly 200,000 distinct CDR3 sequences, roughly 10% seen once. Sequences were derived from PBMCs from the stem cell graft donor, sampled from the stem cell graft. The receptors come from a human donor who donated a stem cell graft to a child with acute lymphoblastic leukemia.

J is TRBJ2-3 and V is TRBV21-1; the DNA was not used to check the table's D call, TRBD1. TRBV21-1 is tagged as a pseudogene. The CDR3 contains 18 residues. The CDR3 sequence: CASSKGLTGYPSTDTQYF. The CDR3 DNA reads TGTGCCAGCAGCAAAGGGCTGACAGGGTACCCGAGCACAGATACGCAGTATTTT.

The chain couples TRBV14 to TRBJ1-2; D is unresolved. The CDR3 totals 13 residues. Germline CDR1 reads SGHDN; CDR2 reads FVKESK. Trimming took off 5 bases at V and 3 bases at J, with 10 bases between the two ends. In DNA form, the CDR3 reads TGTGCCAGCAGCACCGTGGGCCACTATGGCTACACCTTC. Translated: CASSTVGHYGYTF.

The chain uses TRBV6-5 and TRBJ1-6; a possible D gene is TRBD1 (5 bases). The CDR3 loop spans 15 amino acids. Per germline, CDR1 MNHEY and CDR2 SVGAGI. V lost 0 bases and J 9 bases, leaving 12 bases between the germline ends. The CDR3 sequence: CASSYSSGATSPLHF. CDR3 bases: TGTGCCAGCAGTTACTCGAGCGGGGCTACTTCACCCCTCCACTTT.

The table lists this clonotype with many counts. V gene TRBV5-1 combines with J gene TRBJ1-6; D may be TRBD1 (6 bases). Germline V CDR1 and CDR2: SGHRS, YFSETQ. V gave up 4 bases and J gave up 8 bases, with 13 bases separating them. The CDR3 loop spans 14 amino acids. The CDR3 region has the DNA TGCGCCAGCAGCCCCCAGGGGTTCGATTCACCCCTCCACTTT. This gives the protein CASSPQGFDSPLHF.

This clonotype occurred many times. The chain links TRBV10-3 to TRBJ2-7; the match to TRBD1 covers 11 bases. The CDR3 length is 15 residues. V lost 6 bases and J lost 0; bases outside the gene matches: 4. Germline V gene data show CDR1 as ENHRY and CDR2 as SYGVKD. CDR3 region: CAIRTGQGASYEQYF. The CDR3 coding sequence is TGTGCCATCAGAACCGGACAGGGGGCCTCCTACGAGCAGTACTTC.

This clonotype showed up just a few times. The rearrangement uses TRBV18 and TRBJ2-7, with no clear D. The CDR3 contains 16 residues. Germline CDR1 reads KGHSH; CDR2 reads LQKENI. V shed 1 base and J shed 1 base, with 14 bases lying between them. CDR3 protein: CASSPLRDKGSYEQYF. CDR3 coding DNA: TGTGCCAGCTCACCACTCCGAGACAAGGGTTCCTACGAGCAGTACTTC.

This clonotype was observed a handful of times. This chain joins TRBV7-9 and TRBJ2-3; TRBD2 matches at 9 bases. The CDR3 has 17 amino acids. Germline assignment: CDR1 SEHNR and CDR2 FQNEAQ (reference sequence). The ends lost 5 bases at V and 4 bases at J; junction bases unmatched: 13. For the CDR3, the DNA is TGTGCCAGCAGCCTGGCGAGCGGGGGGCGTCCCGCAGATACGCAGTATTTT. As protein: CASSLASGGRPADTQYF. Filled out from reference TRBV7-9 and TRBJ2-3, the complete variable domain reads DTGVSQNPRHKITKRGQNVTFRCDPISEHNRLYWYRQTLGQGPEFLTYFQNEAQLEKSRLLSDRFSAERPKGSFSTLEIQRTEQGDSAMYLCASSLASGGRPADTQYFGPGTRLTVL.

This clonotype was seen ten or more times. The J gene is TRBJ1-5, the V gene TRBV12-3 or TRBV12-4; 7 bases map to TRBD1. The CDR3 runs 15 residues. V lost 7 bases, J lost 1 base, and 7 bases stayed unmatched. The CDR3 is CASTATGLSNQPQHF. Here the CDR3 DNA reads TGTGCCAGCACCGCGACAGGGTTAAGCAATCAGCCCCAGCATTTT.

The CDR3 reads CASSLNWLAGNQPQHF. The DNA of the CDR3 is TGTGCCAGCAGCTTGAATTGGCTTGCGGGCAATCAGCCCCAGCATTTT. The rearrangement joins TRBV5-6 to TRBJ1-5; D gene unclear. The CDR3 runs 16 residues. V lost 1 base and J lost 2, with 13 bases in between. Germline CDR1 reads SGHDT; CDR2 reads YYEEEE.

This clonotype was detected many times. The V gene is TRBV7-9, the J gene TRBJ2-5; D is ambiguous. V lost 1 base, J lost 9 bases, and 15 bases lay in between. The CDR3 runs to 14 residues. Germline CDR1 and CDR2: SEHNR and FQNEAQ (reference sequence). As DNA, the CDR3 is TGTGCCAGCAGCTTAGGTGGCCCTGGTGGGGCCCAGTACTTC. This gives the protein CASSLGGPGGAQYF.

The V gene is TRBV27, the J gene TRBJ2-7; D might be TRBD2 (5 bases). Germline lookup yields CDR1 MNHEY and CDR2 SMNVEV (reference sequence). V shed 10 bases and J shed 3 bases, with 22 bases lying between them. The CDR3 is 15 amino acids. The CDR3 nucleotides are TGTGCCACCCGGGATTTAAGGTTTGGAATCTACGAGCAGTACTTC. It codes for CATRDLRFGIYEQYF.

This chain links TRBV11-3 with TRBJ2-1; tentative D call: TRBD1 (6 bases). The CDR3 is 14 residues long. Trimming shortened V by 5 bases and J by 7 bases, and 15 bases separated the two germline ends. CDR1 is SGHNT and CDR2 is YENEEA in the germline V gene. CDR3 amino acids: CASSDLQGRNEQFF. CDR3 in DNA: TGTGCCAGCAGCGATCTCCAGGGGCGGAATGAGCAGTTCTTC.

This chain links TRBV4-1 with TRBJ1-4; no reliable D call. Germline V gene data show CDR1 as MGHRA and CDR2 as YSYEKL. The CDR3 is made up of 17 amino acids. The ends were cut back, 2 bases at V and 5 bases at J, with 18 bases in the middle. The DNA for the CDR3 is TGCGCCAGCAGCCAATACGAGCATGGGTTTACAAATGAAAAACTGTTTTTT. Amino acid sequence: CASSQYEHGFTNEKLFF.

This clonotype was recorded a few times. The chain employs TRBV6-2 or TRBV6-3 and TRBJ1-1; D is uncertain. The germline gives CDR1 MNHEY, CDR2 SVGEGT. V was pared by 0 bases and J by 1 base, with 18 bases between. This CDR3 has 18 amino acids. CDR3 DNA sequence: TGTGCCAGCAGTTACTCGTCCGGGCCACCCAACTCGAACACTGAAGCTTTCTTT. It yields the protein CASSYSSGPPNSNTEAFF.

The sample holds a few counts of this clonotype. The chain links TRBV20-1 to TRBJ1-1, with a tentative D call TRBD1 (5 bases). Trimming removed 2 bases at V and 5 bases at J, with 21 bases between. This CDR3 spans 16 amino acids. Looked up from germline, CDR1 is DFQATT and CDR2 is SNEGSKA (reference sequence). CDR3: CSARLRGVGGGTEAFF. CDR3 sequence (DNA): TGCAGTGCTAGATTACGTGGAGTCGGGGGAGGGACTGAAGCTTTCTTT.

This clonotype occurred a few times. V is TRBV19 and J is TRBJ2-1, with TRBD1 matching 8 bases. The length of the CDR3 is 15 residues. Per germline, CDR1 LNHDA and CDR2 SQIVND (reference sequence). V dropped 4 bases and J dropped 6; count of bases not matched to a gene: 8. The CDR3 here is CASSTYRGTLNEQFF. DNA of the CDR3: TGTGCCAGTAGTACTTACAGGGGGACCCTCAATGAGCAGTTCTTC.

This clonotype appeared many times. The genes are TRBV27 and TRBJ2-3; D possibly corresponds to TRBD1 (6 bases). The ends were cut back, 5 bases at V and 3 bases at J, with 9 bases in the middle. CDR3 length: 13 amino acids. From germline, CDR1 is MNHEY and CDR2 SMNVEV (reference sequence). This chain's CDR3 is CASSPGTTDTQYF. The CDR3 DNA is TGTGCCAGCAGTCCAGGGACAACAGATACGCAGTATTTT.

This clonotype has at least ten counts. The chain joins TRBV6-2 or TRBV6-3 to TRBJ2-5, with unresolved D. The CDR3 is 12 amino acids. Germline V gene data show CDR1 as MNHEY and CDR2 as SVGEGT. The V end lost 2 bases, the J end lost 5 bases, and 6 bases lay between the germline ends. The CDR3 is CASSYPSETQYF. DNA for the CDR3: TGTGCCAGCAGTTACCCCTCGGAGACCCAGTACTTC.

This clonotype was seen repeatedly, ten times or more. The chain combines TRBV6-5 with TRBJ2-7; 7 bases line up with TRBD1. The CDR3 contains 13 residues. V was pared by 6 bases and J by 4 bases, with 6 bases of the junction left unmatched. Germline V gene data show CDR1 as MNHEY and CDR2 as SVGAGI. The CDR3 protein is CASSRGQTYEQYF. The CDR3 DNA reads as TGTGCCAGCAGCAGGGGACAGACTTACGAGCAGTACTTC.

This clonotype showed up just a few times. The rearrangement uses TRBV12-3 or TRBV12-4 and TRBJ2-7; a possible D gene is TRBD1 (5 bases). The CDR3 runs to 13 residues. Trimming removed 4 bases at V and 5 bases at J, with 12 bases between. Here the CDR3 DNA reads TGTGCCAGCAGTTCAGGGTGGAAAGACGAGCAGTACTTC. Protein: CASSSGWKDEQYF.

This clonotype was picked up a small number of times. The chain combines TRBV5-6 with TRBJ1-1; D not certain. Germline CDR1 reads SGHDT; CDR2 reads YYEEEE. The CDR3 extends over 16 amino acids. Trimming took 0 bases from V and 1 from J, leaving 13 bases between them. The CDR3 protein is CASSLVVRVKNTEAFF. The CDR3 DNA reads TGTGCCAGCAGCTTGGTAGTTCGGGTCAAGAACACTGAAGCTTTCTTT.

The rearrangement links TRBV11-2 to TRBJ2-1, with 10 bases that match TRBD2. V lost 6 bases and J lost 0; bases outside the gene matches: 14. Per germline, CDR1 SGHAT and CDR2 FQNNGV. The CDR3 length is 19 residues. The CDR3 nucleotides are TGTGCCAGCAGGGGGGCGGGACTAGCGTACGAAAGCTCCTACAATGAGCAGTTCTTC. This encodes CASRGAGLAYESSYNEQFF. Full variable domain (missing parts from reference TRBV11-2 and TRBJ2-1): EAGVAQSPRYKIIEKRQSVAFWCNPISGHATLYWYQQILGQGPKLLIQFQNNGVVDDSQLPKDRFSAERLKGVDSTLKIQPAKLEDSAVYLCASRGAGLAYESSYNEQFFGPGTRLTVL.